A single sample gave rise to the 30 T cell receptor beta chains below, sequenced in a study of blood T cells in healthy people across ages. Primers used in a second PCR of roughly 6 to 11 cycles were a sample-barcoded 5' primer and a J-beta primer mix. TCRdb ran MiXCR on the 5' RACE reads and lists one entry per CDR3 protein. This table has hundreds of thousands of distinct CDR3 sequences, roughly 21% appearing once. Sequencing was carried out using blood. The receptor set was obtained from a man aged 70 or older in good health.

In the case of this clonotype: One end of the junction does not line up with germline, which may come from a read error. The chain uses TRBV9 and TRBJ1-1; tentatively, D is TRBD1 (6 bases). CDR1 and CDR2 from the germline V gene are SGDLS and YYNGEE. The CDR3 contains 14 residues. CDR3 sequence (DNA): TGTGCCGGCAGCGTTGGACAGTCGAACACTGAAGCTTTCTTT. The encoded protein is CAGSVGQSNTEAFF.

This clonotype was observed a few times. The chain is built from TRBV6-6 and TRBJ2-2, with D perhaps TRBD2 (5 bases). With 5 bases removed from V and 6 bases from J, the gap between germline ends came to 7 bases. CDR1 and CDR2 (germline): MNHNY, SVGAGI (reference sequence). This CDR3 spans 12 amino acids. For the CDR3, the DNA is TGTGCCAGCAGTGGAGGCTCCGGGGAGCTGTTTTTT. Protein sequence: CASSGGSGELFF.

This clonotype has just a few counts. The rearrangement links TRBV7-9 to TRBJ1-6, with D maybe TRBD1 (6 bases). CDR3 length equals 15 residues. Germline V gene sequence: CDR1 SEHNR, CDR2 FQNEAQ (reference sequence). The germline V and J ends were trimmed by 3 bases and 7 bases, with 13 bases remaining between them. DNA for the CDR3: TGTGCCAGCAGCTTGGGAGGGGGAACAAATTCACCCCTCCACTTT. It yields the protein CASSLGGGTNSPLHF.

This clonotype has just a few counts. The chain combines TRBV10-3 with TRBJ1-2, with 9 bases lining up with TRBD1. V was clipped by 4 bases and J by 5 bases; unmatched bases: 2. Per germline, CDR1 ENHRY and CDR2 SYGVKD. The CDR3 consists of 13 residues. The CDR3 reads CAISGDREYGYTF. The DNA for the CDR3 is TGTGCCATCAGTGGGGACAGGGAGTATGGCTACACCTTC.

Points on this clonotype: This could be a read error, since a much larger clone is one nucleotide away. The CDR3 end shows no conserved phenylalanine or tryptophan, and so a read error is likely. The rearrangement links TRBV14 to TRBJ2-1, with D possibly matching TRBD2 (6 bases). The length of the CDR3 is 16 residues. Germline assignment: CDR1 SGHDN and CDR2 FVKESK. Between the trimmed V and J ends, which lost 2 bases and 7 bases, there was a span of 18 bases. The CDR3 loop is CASSQMEGRGRNEQFL. The CDR3, as DNA: TGTGCCAGCAGCCAAATGGAGGGAAGAGGAAGAAATGAGCAGTTCCTC.

V usage is TRBV24-1 and J usage is TRBJ2-1; 7 positions match TRBD2. The length of the CDR3 is 17 residues. V shed 2 bases and J 4 bases; nucleotides not matched to a gene: 10. Germline lookup yields CDR1 KGHDR and CDR2 SFDVKD. CDR3: CATSDSRTRDLYNEQFF. CDR3 coding DNA: TGTGCCACCAGTGATTCCCGGACTAGGGACCTTTACAATGAGCAGTTCTTC.

The V gene is TRBV9, the J gene TRBJ2-1; TRBD2 matches 7 bases. J was trimmed by 7 bases and V by 0 bases; bases with no gene match: 7. The CDR3 contains 15 residues. The germline CDR1 and CDR2 sequences are SGDLS and YYNGEE. CDR3 nucleotide sequence: TGTGCCAGCAGCGTAGTGTCGGAGGGAGGGAATGAGCAGTTCTTC. It translates to CASSVVSEGGNEQFF.

The chain is built from TRBV3-1 and TRBJ2-5; possibly TRBD1 or TRBD2 for D (6 bases each). This CDR3 is 16 amino acids long. The germline V gene has CDR1 LGHDT and CDR2 YNNKEL (reference sequence). V was cut by 1 base and J by 5 bases, with 17 bases left in between. CDR3 bases: TGTGCCAGCAGCCAAGCGGGGGCTCCTCTGGAGGAGACCCAGTACTTC. Encoded protein: CASSQAGAPLEETQYF.

The chain links TRBV5-1 to TRBJ2-5, with 7 bases fitting TRBD2. The germline gives CDR1 SGHRS, CDR2 YFSETQ. The J segment lost 1 base and the V segment lost 4 bases, leaving 4 bases of the junction unmatched. The CDR3 loop spans 14 amino acids. The CDR3 nucleotides read TGCGCCAGCAGCCCGACTAGCAGCCAAGAGACCCAGTACTTC. Its protein is CASSPTSSQETQYF.

The V gene is TRBV6-4, the J gene TRBJ2-5; the match to TRBD2 covers 9 bases. The end of the DNA fits TRBJ2-1 better, so the J call may be wrong. The CDR3 runs 14 residues. Germline assignment: CDR1 MRHNA and CDR2 SNTAGT. CDR3 sequence: CASSDTSGPGEQFF. The CDR3 DNA is TGTGCCAGCAGTGACACTAGCGGGCCCGGGGAGCAGTTCTTC.

This chain links TRBV5-1 with TRBJ2-7, with D possibly matching TRBD2 (5 bases). The CDR3 has 14 residues. Per the germline V gene, CDR1 is SGHRS and CDR2 is YFSETQ. Trimming stripped 4 bases from V and 9 bases from J, with 20 bases between. The CDR3: CASSERDSQIGQYF. CDR3 DNA sequence: TGCGCCAGCAGCGAACGGGATAGCCAGATTGGGCAGTACTTC.

This clonotype was observed a few times. V and J are TRBV6-1 and TRBJ1-6; TRBD1 matches 7 bases. Losses at the gene ends were 6 bases for V and 0 bases for J; bases not matched to a gene: 5. The CDR3 has 16 residues. Germline-derived CDR1 and CDR2 are MNHNS and SASEGT. This CDR3 is CASRDRPSSYNSPLHF. The CDR3 region has the DNA TGTGCCAGCAGGGACAGGCCGAGCTCCTATAATTCACCCCTCCACTTT.

V and J are TRBV7-2 and TRBJ2-1; D possibly matches TRBD1 or TRBD2 (6 bases each). The J call is uncertain, as TRBJ2-7 better fits the DNA end. Germline lookup yields CDR1 SGHTA and CDR2 FQGNSA. This CDR3 is 15 amino acids long. The DNA for the CDR3 is TGTGCCAGCAGCTTTTCGGGGGCCGGCTCCTACGAGCAGTACTTC. It specifies CASSFSGAGSYEQYF.

This clonotype has just a few counts. The rearrangement joins TRBV5-1 to TRBJ2-4; 11 bases match TRBD2. CDR1 and CDR2 (germline): SGHRS, YFSETQ. This CDR3 contains 14 residues. Trimming cost V 4 bases and J 9 bases; bases outside gene matches: 6. The DNA for the CDR3 is TGCGCCAGCAGCGGAGGGACTAGCGGAGGCATTCAGTACTTC. Its translation: CASSGGTSGGIQYF.

The V and J genes are TRBV20-1 and TRBJ1-2; D is unclear. In germline, CDR1 is DFQATT, CDR2 SNEGSKA (reference sequence). V gave up 4 bases and J gave up 4 bases, with 19 bases separating them. The CDR3 is 15 residues long. CDR3 residues: CSAMATPLGSYGYTF. CDR3 coding DNA: TGCAGTGCTATGGCGACTCCTTTAGGGAGCTATGGCTACACCTTC.

In its sample, this clonotype was seen many times. This chain joins TRBV20-1 and TRBJ2-5; no reliable D call. The V and J ends lost 7 bases and 2 bases respectively, with 8 bases between them. Germline CDR1 is DFQATT and CDR2 is SNEGSKA (reference sequence). The CDR3 runs to 11 residues. The chain's CDR3 is CSGGLQETQYF. DNA of the CDR3: TGCAGTGGTGGATTGCAAGAGACCCAGTACTTC.

The chain combines TRBV24-1 with TRBJ2-1; TRBD2 is a possible D gene (6 bases). Germline CDR1 and CDR2: KGHDR and SFDVKD. The V end was cut by 2 bases, the J end by 7 bases, with 14 bases between. The CDR3 sequence is 15 residues long. CDR3 sequence reads: CATSDYGGGLNEQFF. DNA for the CDR3: TGTGCCACCAGTGATTACGGGGGAGGCCTTAATGAGCAGTTCTTC.

This clonotype was counted a few times. The chain employs TRBV7-3 and TRBJ2-1, with D uncertain. The CDR3 spans 14 residues. Germline loops: CDR1 SGHTA, CDR2 FQGTGA. Trimming removed 3 bases at V and 7 bases at J, with 13 bases between. CDR3 sequence reads: CASSLGRARNEQFF. The CDR3, as DNA: TGTGCCAGCAGCTTGGGTAGGGCTAGAAATGAGCAGTTCTTC.

This rearrangement joins TRBV28 to TRBJ1-2; D is perhaps TRBD1 (6 bases). CDR1 and CDR2 (germline): MDHEN, SYDVKM. Trimming pared 10 bases from V and 4 bases from J, leaving 16 bases between. The CDR3 runs 13 residues. The CDR3 region has the DNA TGTGCCACCACCCTCGGGGGCGGCTATGGCTACACCTTC. This encodes CATTLGGGYGYTF.

This clonotype was detected a few times. The chain links TRBV20-1 to TRBJ2-1; 11 bases are shared with TRBD2. Germline V gene data show CDR1 as DFQATT and CDR2 as SNEGSKA (reference sequence). V dropped 5 bases and J dropped 7; count of bases not matched to a gene: 4. The CDR3 is 13 residues long. The CDR3 loop reads CSAVSGRANEQFF. As DNA, the CDR3 is TGCAGTGCTGTTAGCGGGAGGGCGAATGAGCAGTTCTTC.

In this sample, this clonotype turned up a few times. This sequence joins TRBV20-1 and TRBJ2-5, with 8 nucleotides matching TRBD2. Germline-derived CDR1 and CDR2 are DFQATT and SNEGSKA (reference sequence). Trimming cost V 3 bases and J 4 bases; bases outside gene matches: 4. The CDR3 contains 13 residues. The CDR3 sequence is CSASPGRAETQYF. The CDR3 nucleotides read TGCAGTGCTAGCCCCGGGAGGGCAGAGACCCAGTACTTC.

This clonotype was observed a handful of times. The rearrangement uses TRBV6-5 and TRBJ2-5; TRBD1 aligns across 7 bases. The CDR3 extends over 15 amino acids. Trimming at V came to 4 bases and at J to 2 bases, leaving 7 bases not matched to a gene. Looked up from germline, CDR1 is MNHEY and CDR2 is SVGAGI. The CDR3 loop is CASSSGGLGQETQYF. As DNA, the CDR3 is TGTGCCAGCAGTTCAGGGGGTTTAGGGCAAGAGACCCAGTACTTC.

The rearrangement links TRBV27 to TRBJ2-1; 10 bases match TRBD2. Germline V CDR1 and CDR2: MNHEY, SMNVEV (reference sequence). The J segment lost 5 bases and the V segment lost 5 bases, leaving 9 bases of the junction unmatched. This CDR3 has 16 amino acids. CDR3 nucleotides: TGTGCCAGCAGTCTCATAGGACTAGCGGTTAACAATGAGCAGTTCTTC. This codes for CASSLIGLAVNNEQFF.

This clonotype appeared a few times. V gene TRBV18 combines with J gene TRBJ2-2; D gene ambiguous. Trimming stripped 6 bases from V and 0 bases from J, with 14 bases between. CDR3 length: 16 residues. From germline, CDR1 is KGHSH and CDR2 LQKENI. CDR3 coding DNA: TGTGCCAGCTCGCCATCCGGGCCACCGAACACCGGGGAGCTGTTTTTT. Translating gives CASSPSGPPNTGELFF.

The chain couples TRBV5-6 to TRBJ1-2, with a possible D match to TRBD1 (5 bases). Trimming cost V 0 bases and J 8 bases, with 14 bases left between them. Germline V gene lookup returns CDR1 SGHDT and CDR2 YYEEEE. The CDR3 covers 14 residues. The CDR3 coding sequence is TGTGCCAGCAGCTTGGACGTTGCAGGGTCCGGCTACACCTTC. It yields the protein CASSLDVAGSGYTF. The full variable domain, completed using reference TRBV5-6 and TRBJ1-2, is DAGVTQSPTHLIKTRGQQVTLRCSPKSGHDTVSWYQQALGQGPQFIFQYYEEEERQRGNFPDRFSGHQFPNYSSELNVNALLLGDSALYLCASSLDVAGSGYTFGSGTRLTVV.

The table lists this clonotype with a few counts. This chain uses TRBV7-2 with TRBJ2-7, with 8 bases identical to TRBD2. The J call may not be correct, given that the DNA end is closer to TRBJ2-5. The CDR3 is 17 residues long. Germline V lookup: CDR1 SGHTA, CDR2 FQGNSA. CDR3 coding DNA: TGTGCCAGCAGCTTATACTCCTCTAGCGGGTTCCAAGAGACCCAGTACTTC. This translates into CASSLYSSSGFQETQYF.

The sample holds a few counts of this clonotype. This rearrangement joins TRBV11-2 to TRBJ2-1; a possible D gene is TRBD1 (9 bases). Germline CDR1 and CDR2: SGHAT and FQNNGV. V shed 1 base and J shed 0 bases, with 19 bases lying between them. The CDR3 runs 19 residues. The CDR3 reads CASSLVAGGQGPSYNEQFF. The DNA for the CDR3 is TGTGCCAGCAGCTTAGTCGCGGGAGGACAGGGGCCCTCCTACAATGAGCAGTTCTTC.

This clonotype occurred a few times. V gene TRBV10-1 combines with J gene TRBJ1-5; 7 bases line up with TRBD1. This CDR3 has 18 amino acids. After removal of 0 bases from V and 1 base from J, the junction contained 9 bases not matched to a gene. Germline assignment: CDR1 WNHNN and CDR2 SYGVQD (reference sequence). The CDR3 region has the DNA TGCGCCAGCAGTGAGTCGGAGATACAGGGGACCAGCAATCAGCCCCAGCATTTT. Amino acids: CASSESEIQGTSNQPQHF.

This chain connects TRBV12-3 or TRBV12-4 to TRBJ2-7, with a possible D match to TRBD2 (6 bases). The CDR3 spans 15 residues. Trimming cost V 3 bases and J 0 bases, with 12 bases left between them. CDR3 sequence (DNA): TGTGCCAGCAGTTTGAGCGGGCTGCTCTCCTACGAGCAGTACTTC. Translation gives CASSLSGLLSYEQYF.

This chain links TRBV5-4 with TRBJ2-1; no clear D gene. V lost 0 bases and J 6 bases, leaving 7 bases between the germline ends. The CDR3 extends over 13 amino acids. CDR1 and CDR2 (germline): SGHNT, YYREEE (reference sequence). Here the CDR3 reads CASSLVVPNEQFF. For the CDR3, the DNA is TGTGCCAGCAGCTTGGTCGTCCCCAATGAGCAGTTCTTC.